Reported below is one T cell receptor beta chain. The data belong to a study of control samples from healthy donors and cancer patients. Assay used: immunoSEQ multiplex PCR; TCRdb lists only in-frame clones, some missing. Among 100,000 to 150,000 clones listed, roughly 91% were seen once. CDR3 length: 14 amino acids. Germline-derived CDR1 and CDR2 are KGHDR and SFDVKD. The V end was cut by 9 bases, the J end by 3 bases, with 16 bases between. This chain links TRBV24-1 with TRBJ2-5; D is ambiguous. The specimen sequenced was PBMCs. The clonotype was recovered from a man aged 50-60 years with head and neck cancer. The CDR3 region is CATFLEPAEETQYF. CDR3 nucleotides: TGTGCCACCTTTTTAGAACCGGCGGAAGAGACCCAGTACTTC.